Listed below are T cell receptor beta chains from one sample, sequenced in a study of shared clonotypes between healthy human individuals. The table came from immunoSEQ multiplex PCR; TCRdb's copy has only in-frame clones and leaves some out. In the table there are around 480,000 clones, over 75% of which are singletons. What was sequenced was PBMCs. The receptors were sampled from a woman aged 40 to 55 in good health. Some clones in this sample may be carry-over from other donors' samples. Both conserved end residues are part of each CDR3. A D gene is named only where the DNA matches it firmly. Clone size is given for some rows only: seen once, a few or many times, or a class if the clone is expanded.

>TRBJ2-3|TRBV7-2|16|-|TRBD2
CASSPIAGGIGDTQYF
TGTGCCAGCAGCCCGATAGCGGGAGGGATTGGAGATACGCAGTATTTT
>TRBJ2-7|TRBV6-6|16|-|-
CASSQGVPGLPYEQHF
TGTGCCAGCAGTCAAGGGGTGCCGGGACTCCCCTACGAGCAGCACTTC
>TRBJ2-6|TRBV27|15|once|-
CASSLYGLGANVLTF
TGTGCCAGCAGTTTATACGGGCTCGGGGCCAACGTCCTGACTTTC
>TRBJ2-5|TRBV5-4|13|once|TRBD2
CASSLTSEETQYF
TGTGCCAGCAGCCTGACTAGCGAAGAGACCCAGTACTTC
>TRBJ2-1|TRBV2|14|-|TRBD2
CASTLADSYNEQFF
TGTGCCAGCACCCTAGCGGACTCCTACAATGAGCAGTTCTTC
>TRBJ1-4|TRBV9|14|once|TRBD1
CASSETGGYEKLFF
TGTGCCAGCAGCGAGACAGGGGGTTATGAAAAACTGTTTTTT
>TRBJ1-4|TRBV2|13|-|-
CASSQGLNEKLFF
TGTGCCAGCAGTCAAGGTTTGAACGAAAAACTGTTTTTT
>TRBJ2-3|TRBV4-2|16|-|-
CASSQYLAESTDTQYF
TGTGCCAGCAGCCAATACTTAGCGGAAAGCACAGATACGCAGTATTTT
>TRBJ2-3|TRBV6-1|17|-|TRBD2
CASSERLAGLNTDTQYF
TGTGCCAGCAGTGAAAGGCTAGCGGGACTGAACACAGATACGCAGTATTTT
>TRBJ2-6|TRBV2|14|few|TRBD2
CASVGGYGANVLTF
TGTGCCAGCGTGGGGGGGTACGGGGCCAACGTCCTGACTTTC
>TRBJ2-7|TRBV27|17|-|-
CASSSSPVPGPGYEQYF
TGTGCCAGCAGTTCATCCCCAGTACCGGGGCCCGGCTACGAGCAGTACTTC
>TRBJ2-1|TRBV4-3|17|-|TRBD2
CASSNSPGTSGSNEQFF
TGCGCCAGCAGCAACTCCCCAGGGACTAGCGGGAGCAATGAGCAGTTCTTC
>TRBJ2-3|TRBV28|13|-|-
CASSPPSTDTQYF
TGTGCCAGCAGTCCACCAAGCACAGATACGCAGTATTTT
>TRBJ2-1|TRBV9|16|-|TRBD2
CASSVGLAGVGNEQFF
TGTGCCAGCAGCGTGGGACTAGCGGGAGTCGGCAATGAGCAGTTCTTC
>TRBJ1-3|TRBV4-2|12|-|-
CASSQDRGTPYF
TGTGCCAGCAGCCAAGATCGAGGGACACCATATTTT
>TRBJ2-5|TRBV18|15|-|-
CASSPVLGGQETQYF
TGTGCCAGCTCACCAGTGTTGGGGGGCCAAGAGACCCAGTACTTC
>TRBJ1-1|TRBV28|13|-|-
CASTTASDQLAFF
TGTGCCAGCACCACCGCTAGCGACCAGTTAGCTTTCTTT
>TRBJ2-1|TRBV19|17|-|TRBD2
CASAPTSAGSSYNEQFF
TGTGCCAGCGCCCCGACTAGCGCGGGAAGCTCCTACAATGAGCAGTTCTTC
>TRBJ1-1|TRBV18|14|-|TRBD1
CASFHTGGGTEAFF
TGTGCCAGCTTCCACACAGGGGGCGGCACTGAAGCTTTCTTT
>TRBJ2-1|TRBV19|14|many|-
CASSTPGLLNEQFF
TGTGCCAGTAGTACGCCGGGACTCCTAAATGAGCAGTTCTTC
>TRBJ1-1|TRBV11-1|17|-|-
CASSLDRVGRQNTEAFF
TGTGCCAGCAGCTTAGACCGCGTTGGCAGACAGAACACTGAAGCTTTCTTT
>TRBJ2-3|TRBV5-4|16|medium-sized|-
CASSRGSGGSTDTQYF
TGTGCCAGCAGCCGTGGCTCCGGGGGTAGCACAGATACGCAGTATTTT
>TRBJ2-1|TRBV11-2|14|once|-
CASSLAGVNNEQFF
TGTGCCAGCAGCTTAGCGGGAGTAAACAATGAGCAGTTCTTC
>TRBJ2-1|TRBV27|18|-|-
CASSSSAGSASSYNEQFF
TGTGCCAGCAGTTCGTCTGCGGGATCCGCGTCTTCCTACAATGAGCAGTTCTTC
>TRBJ2-7|TRBV14|16|-|-
CASSPPGAGAPYEQYF
TGTGCCAGCAGCCCCCCGGGGGCGGGAGCCCCATACGAGCAGTACTTC
>TRBJ2-3|TRBV29-1|13|-|TRBD2
CSVEGTRADTQYF
TGCAGCGTTGAGGGGACTAGAGCAGATACGCAGTATTTT
>TRBJ1-1|TRBV5-1|18|few|-
CASSSTFSGVAGDTEAFF
TGCGCCAGCAGCTCAACCTTTTCCGGAGTTGCAGGGGACACTGAAGCTTTCTTT
>TRBJ2-7|TRBV28|14|-|-
CASYGPRSSYEQYF
TGTGCCAGCTATGGACCGAGGAGCTCCTACGAGCAGTACTTC
>TRBJ2-5|TRBV4-3|15|-|TRBD1
CASSQGQGWGETQYF
TGCGCCAGCAGCCAAGGACAGGGGTGGGGAGAGACCCAGTACTTC
>TRBJ2-7|TRBV11-1|15|-|TRBD1
CASSFGQGITYEQYF
TGTGCCAGCAGCTTCGGACAGGGGATAACCTACGAGCAGTACTTC
>TRBJ2-1|TRBV4-1|15|-|-
CASSQIQSSYNEQFF
TGCGCCAGCAGCCAAATACAGAGCTCCTACAATGAGCAGTTCTTC
>TRBJ2-1|TRBV7-3|16|-|TRBD2
CASSPASGPSYNEQFF
TGTGCCAGCAGCCCCGCTAGCGGGCCCTCCTACAATGAGCAGTTCTTC
>TRBJ2-2|TRBV28|15|-|TRBD1
CASKGGIPNTGELFF
TGTGCCAGCAAAGGGGGCATACCGAACACCGGGGAGCTGTTTTTT
>TRBJ2-3|TRBV2|14|-|-
CASKEGGTTDTQYF
TGTGCCAGCAAGGAGGGCGGGACCACAGATACGCAGTATTTT
>TRBJ2-7|TRBV6-1|12|-|-
CASRWGANEQYF
TGTGCCAGCCGGTGGGGGGCCAACGAGCAGTACTTC
>TRBJ1-1|TRBV25-1|16|-|TRBD1
CASSGPGGGANTEAFF
TGTGCCAGCAGTGGACCAGGGGGGGGCGCGAACACTGAAGCTTTCTTT
>TRBJ2-1|TRBV6-5|16|-|-
CASSYLRTVHTNEQFF
TGTGCCAGCAGTTACCTTAGGACAGTGCACACGAATGAGCAGTTCTTC
>TRBJ2-1|TRBV28|16|-|-
CASTSRDGARYNEQFF
TGTGCCAGCACCTCCCGGGACGGGGCGCGCTACAATGAGCAGTTCTTC
>TRBJ2-3|TRBV7-2|16|-|-
CASSLVGAVATDTQYF
TGTGCCAGCAGCTTGGTGGGGGCAGTGGCCACAGATACGCAGTATTTT
>TRBJ1-2|TRBV6-1|16|-|-
CASSDPGTQANYGYTF
TGTGCCAGCAGTGACCCCGGGACGCAAGCTAACTATGGCTACACCTTC
>TRBJ1-4|TRBV5-6|15|-|-
CASNPRLPTNEKLFF
TGTGCCAGCAACCCACGCTTGCCAACTAATGAAAAACTGTTTTTT
>TRBJ2-3|TRBV30|15|-|-
CAWSARRGGTDTQYF
TGTGCCTGGAGTGCCAGGAGAGGGGGCACAGATACGCAGTATTTT
>TRBJ1-2|TRBV30|16|-|-
CAWSGLWGARNYGYTF
TGTGCCTGGAGTGGTCTGTGGGGGGCTCGGAACTATGGCTACACCTTC
>TRBJ2-1|TRBV10-3|13|-|-
CAAHSGNYNEQFF
TGTGCCGCACATTCAGGGAACTACAATGAGCAGTTCTTC
>TRBJ2-7|TRBV11-1|13|-|-
CASSKGTPYEQYF
TGTGCCAGCAGCAAAGGGACTCCGTACGAGCAGTACTTC
>TRBJ2-1|TRBV7-8|14|few|-
CASSLGRGDNEQFF
TGTGCCAGCAGCTTAGGCAGGGGGGACAATGAGCAGTTCTTC
>TRBJ2-7|TRBV28|13|-|-
CATMEQGSYEQYF
TGTGCCACAATGGAACAGGGTTCCTACGAGCAGTACTTC